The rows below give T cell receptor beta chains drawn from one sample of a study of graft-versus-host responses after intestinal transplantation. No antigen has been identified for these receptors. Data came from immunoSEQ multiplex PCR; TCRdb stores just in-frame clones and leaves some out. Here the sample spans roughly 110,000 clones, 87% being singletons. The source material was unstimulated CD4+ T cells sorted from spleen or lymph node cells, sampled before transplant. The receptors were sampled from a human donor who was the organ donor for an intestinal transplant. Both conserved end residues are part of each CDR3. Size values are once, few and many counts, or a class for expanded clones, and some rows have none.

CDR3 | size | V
CASSFRAGPYEQYF | NA | TRBV5-1
CASSYYREGYGYTF | NA | TRBV6-6
CSAGWLAGGEQFF | NA | TRBV29-1
CASSLGTGRHEQYF | NA | TRBV4-1
CASSQDPQGADEQYF | NA | TRBV4-1
CASSLSGRGETQYF | NA | TRBV7-3
CASSALKETQYF | NA | TRBV6-1
CASSNPQGWSYNEQFF | NA | TRBV9
CASSLGASHTGELFF | NA | TRBV7-9
CASRDRGLGAEAFF | NA | TRBV7-2
CAISESTSSEQYF | NA | TRBV10-3
CASSLVGLPPMWEQYF | NA | TRBV5-1
CAWSVSEVYEQYF | NA | TRBV30
CASSRTTGGTNQPQHF | NA | TRBV11-2
CAISQRGYNSPLHF | once | TRBV10-3
CASSHRSGTVTEAFF | NA | TRBV11-2
CSVGQGYSTDTQYF | NA | TRBV29-1
CASSPTGGRGYTF | NA | TRBV5-1
CASSQWQETQYF | NA | TRBV14
CASSYGQGPQETQYF | NA | TRBV6-6
CASSFGQGTGAEAFF | NA | TRBV5-1
CASSPGGRVSSYNEQFF | NA | TRBV5-4
CASSLTSNYGYTF | few | TRBV7-2
CASSAGLARVQETQYF | NA | TRBV5-1
CASSYRGGEKNEQFF | NA | TRBV6-6
CASSETLGWESKNIQYF | NA | TRBV6-1
CASSQVSGARFSYEQYF | NA | TRBV4-1